A selection of T cell receptor beta chains follows, all from one sample in a study of shared clonotypes between healthy human individuals. This table comes from immunoSEQ multiplex PCR, and its TCRdb copy is limited to in-frame clones, with some not included. The sample has some 1,100,000 clones, about 80% seen once. The sequencing sample was made of memory CD4+ T cells from PBMCs. The receptor source for this set is a man between 18 and 35 years old in good health. Some clones in this sample may be carry-over from other donors' samples. Both conserved end residues are part of each CDR3. Some rows mark clone size as missing; the rest say once, few, many or name a class of expanded clone.

13	TRBV2	NA	CASRGGGPLGYTF
10	TRBV29-1	NA	CSVDEYGYTF
16	TRBV7-2	NA	CASSWGQLDSGNTIYF
15	TRBV7-9	NA	CASSLGTSLAYEQFF
13	TRBV5-8	NA	CASSFGWTGELFF
14	TRBV5-1	NA	CASSLGGSEQPQHF
16	TRBV6-5	NA	CASSWRGSGRQETQYF
15	TRBV7-9	NA	CASSLGAGLAYEQYF
13	TRBV25-1	NA	CASNERSTDTQYF
15	TRBV7-8	NA	CASSSRGFAQDTQYF
15	TRBV2	NA	CASRAPDYRGEKLFF
13	TRBV6-5	NA	CASSPTPRAEQYF
15	TRBV27	NA	CASSLSPGYTDTQYF
13	TRBV30	NA	CAWSGSSQETQYF
14	TRBV9	NA	CASSPQDRPYGYTF
13	TRBV7-9	NA	CASSVLQPYEQYF
15	TRBV29-1	NA	CSVEEGGQGGQPQHF
15	TRBV5-1	NA	CASSLVGSTNEKLFF
14	TRBV5-1	NA	CASSSGGASYEQYF
18	TRBV11-2	NA	CASSLEISMGGSSYEQYF
14	TRBV5-1	NA	CASSIPTGEETQYF
13	TRBV7-6	NA	CASSRQVGTEAFF
15	TRBV2	many	CASKEAGEGYNEQFF
15	TRBV6-6	NA	CASSSLGTAGNTIYF
15	TRBV5-1	NA	CASSPDSDRGETQYF
14	TRBV5-1	once	CASGGAGGGETQYF